Listed below are T cell receptor beta chains from one sample, sequenced in a study of T cell changes during pregnancy in multiple sclerosis. Measured with immunoSEQ multiplex PCR; TCRdb has only the in-frame clones, and not every one. The sample yields tens of thousands of clones, around 90% seen once. Sequenced material: peripheral blood, taken after pregnancy. These receptors came from a female donor with multiple sclerosis, enrolled in a pregnancy study. Both conserved end residues are part of each CDR3. D genes are given only for firm matches. Clone size appears in some rows only: once, few, many, or a class for an expanded clone.

V gene	J gene	D gene	clone size	CDR3 protein	CDR3 DNA
TRBV5-1	TRBJ2-2	TRBD1	.	CASRGQGESGELFF	TGCGCCAGCAGGGGACAGGGAGAATCCGGGGAGCTGTTTTTT
TRBV18	TRBJ2-1	TRBD1	.	CASSPPTTGGYNEQFF	TGTGCCAGCTCACCACCAACGACAGGGGGTTACAATGAGCAGTTCTTC
TRBV2	TRBJ2-5	.	.	CASSPEALRETQYF	TGTGCCAGCAGCCCCGAGGCGCTTAGAGAGACCCAGTACTTC
TRBV29-1	TRBJ1-2	TRBD1	once	CSVARWDSRYNYGYTF	TGCAGCGTCGCTCGCTGGGACAGCCGCTATAACTATGGCTACACCTTC
TRBV10-3	TRBJ2-6	.	.	CAISAGLNSGANVLTF	TGTGCCATATCCGCGGGGCTTAACTCTGGGGCCAACGTCCTGACTTTC
TRBV5-5	TRBJ2-5	TRBD2	.	CASGGLNQETQYF	TGTGCCAGCGGGGGACTAAACCAAGAGACCCAGTACTTC
TRBV19	TRBJ1-2	TRBD1	.	CASSPGQGTYGYTF	TGTGCCAGTTCCCCGGGACAGGGGACCTATGGCTACACCTTC
TRBV11-3	TRBJ2-1	.	.	CASSLLGGKGPNEQFF	TGTGCCAGCAGCTTACTAGGCGGGAAAGGCCCCAATGAGCAGTTCTTC
TRBV5-4	TRBJ1-1	.	.	CASSLAPGSEAFF	TGTGCCAGCAGCTTGGCCCCGGGGAGTGAAGCTTTCTTT
TRBV10-2	TRBJ2-2	TRBD1	.	CASSYGTGSGELFF	TGCGCCAGCAGTTACGGGACAGGTTCCGGGGAGCTGTTTTTT
TRBV4-1	TRBJ2-5	TRBD1	.	CASSRGTGWGETQYF	TGCGCCAGCAGCCGGGGGACAGGTTGGGGAGAGACCCAGTACTTC
TRBV7-9	TRBJ2-7	TRBD2	.	CASSFGTSGKTF	TGTGCCAGCAGCTTCGGGACTAGCGGGAAGACCTTC
TRBV19	TRBJ2-1	TRBD2	.	CASSLLAGLYNEQFF	TGTGCCAGTAGTCTTCTAGCGGGGTTGTACAATGAGCAGTTCTTC
TRBV12-5	TRBJ1-1	.	.	CASGLVIGDSFTEAFF	TGTGCTAGTGGTTTGGTAATCGGGGACTCCTTCACTGAAGCTTTCTTT
TRBV19	TRBJ2-1	.	.	CASSISGGPDDEQFF	TGTGCCAGTAGTATTAGCGGAGGCCCGGACGATGAGCAGTTCTTC
TRBV5-1	TRBJ2-5	.	.	CASSLDSQETQYF	TGCGCCAGCAGCTTGGACAGCCAAGAGACCCAGTACTTC
TRBV7-9	TRBJ1-1	TRBD1	.	CASSSDRASTEAFF	TGTGCCAGCAGCTCGGACAGGGCTAGTACTGAAGCTTTCTTT
TRBV7-9	TRBJ2-1	TRBD1	once	CASSRDRRYHNEQFF	TGTGCCAGCAGCAGGGACAGGAGGTACCACAATGAGCAGTTCTTC
TRBV6-1	TRBJ2-5	.	once	CASSEMEWVWETQYF	TGTGCCAGCAGTGAAATGGAGTGGGTGTGGGAGACCCAGTACTTC
TRBV28	TRBJ2-2	.	.	CASSRVIINTGELFF	TGTGCCAGTTCACGGGTCATTATAAACACCGGGGAGCTGTTTTTT
TRBV19	TRBJ1-1	.	.	CASTIPGESHMNTEAFF	TGTGCCAGTACCATCCCGGGGGAAAGCCACATGAACACTGAAGCTTTCTTT
TRBV6-1	TRBJ1-2	TRBD1	.	CASSMTGEDGYTF	TGTGCCAGCAGCATGACAGGGGAAGATGGCTACACCTTC
TRBV5-4	TRBJ2-7	TRBD2	.	CASSGAGLAGSYEQYF	TGTGCCAGCAGTGGGGCCGGACTAGCGGGCTCCTACGAGCAGTACTTC
TRBV10-1	TRBJ2-7	.	.	CASSDPPGNEQYF	TGCGCCAGCAGTGACCCTCCGGGGAACGAGCAGTACTTC
TRBV20-1	TRBJ2-1	.	.	CSKALGGEQFF	TGCAGTAAAGCATTAGGGGGTGAGCAGTTCTTC
TRBV6-6	TRBJ2-7	TRBD2	.	CASSTPGLTTYEQYF	TGTGCCAGCAGTACCCCGGGACTAACAACCTACGAGCAGTACTTC
TRBV28	TRBJ2-7	TRBD1	.	CASSRPGQGAYEQYF	TGTGCCAGCAGCCGCCCGGGACAGGGGGCCTACGAGCAGTACTTC
TRBV7-7	TRBJ2-2	.	.	CASSLGLDTGELFF	TGTGCCAGCAGCTTAGGGCTAGACACCGGGGAGCTGTTTTTT
TRBV4-1	TRBJ1-1	.	.	CASSKGPVTEAFF	TGCGCCAGCAGTAAGGGGCCGGTCACTGAAGCTTTCTTT
TRBV5-1	TRBJ2-2	TRBD2	.	CASSPGTSGSTRELFF	TGCGCCAGCAGCCCGGGGACTAGCGGGAGTACCCGGGAGCTGTTTTTT
TRBV29-1	TRBJ2-7	.	.	CSVEVADLTREQYF	TGCAGCGTTGAAGTCGCTGATCTGACGAGGGAGCAGTACTTC
TRBV19	TRBJ2-7	TRBD2	.	CASSIDQGAGYEQYF	TGTGCCAGTAGTATAGATCAGGGAGCGGGGTACGAGCAGTACTTC
TRBV27	TRBJ1-1	TRBD1	.	CASSPSTGLNTEAFF	TGTGCCAGCAGTCCTTCGACAGGGTTGAACACTGAAGCTTTCTTT
TRBV5-1	TRBJ2-5	TRBD2	.	CASSRRLAGGQETQYF	TGCGCCAGCAGCAGGCGACTAGCGGGAGGGCAAGAGACCCAGTACTTC
TRBV5-1	TRBJ1-1	TRBD1	.	CASSWEDRGENTEAFF	TGCGCCAGCAGCTGGGAAGACAGGGGCGAGAACACTGAAGCTTTCTTT
TRBV18	TRBJ2-7	TRBD2	once	CASSYTSGSLQKPYEQYF	TGTGCCAGCTCATATACTAGCGGCAGCCTTCAAAAACCCTACGAGCAGTACTTC
TRBV10-3	TRBJ1-1	.	.	CAIRKGQVGMNTEAFF	TGTGCCATCAGAAAGGGGCAGGTGGGCATGAACACTGAAGCTTTCTTT
TRBV11-2	TRBJ2-1	.	.	CASRRISRPYNEQFF	TGTGCCAGCAGACGGATTAGCCGGCCCTACAATGAGCAGTTCTTC
TRBV9	TRBJ2-1	TRBD2	.	CASSGTIAGGSYNEQFF	TGTGCCAGCAGCGGGACGATAGCGGGAGGCTCCTACAATGAGCAGTTCTTC
TRBV6-4	TRBJ2-2	TRBD2	.	CASGTSGTSGELFF	TGTGCCAGCGGGACTAGCGGGACATCCGGGGAGCTGTTTTTT
TRBV7-8	TRBJ2-7	.	once	CASSLVENFYEQYF	TGTGCCAGCAGCTTAGTAGAGAATTTCTACGAGCAGTACTTC
TRBV10-3	TRBJ1-1	TRBD1	.	CAISETGVAEAFF	TGTGCCATCAGTGAGACAGGGGTAGCTGAAGCTTTCTTT
TRBV6-1	TRBJ2-3	TRBD1	many	CASSEGTGGADTQYF	TGTGCCAGCAGTGAAGGGACAGGGGGCGCAGATACGCAGTATTTT
TRBV4-1	TRBJ2-1	TRBD2	once	CASSRPSGTSGNNEQFF	TGCGCCAGCAGCCGACCCTCCGGGACTAGCGGAAACAATGAGCAGTTCTTC
TRBV4-1	TRBJ1-1	.	once	CASSQGFTEAFF	TGCGCCAGCAGTCAGGGCTTTACTGAAGCTTTCTTT
TRBV30	TRBJ1-2	.	once	CAWSGGGYGYTF	TGTGCCTGGAGCGGGGGGGGCTATGGCTACACCTTC
TRBV27	TRBJ1-2	TRBD1	.	CASSGRTGDNYGYTF	TGTGCCAGCAGTGGACGGACAGGCGATAACTATGGCTACACCTTC
TRBV9	TRBJ2-5	TRBD2	.	CASSVEVSGKTQYF	TGTGCCAGCAGCGTAGAAGTTAGCGGGAAGACCCAGTACTTC
TRBV7-2	TRBJ2-5	.	.	CASSLATAQETQYF	TGTGCCAGCAGCTTAGCAACAGCCCAAGAGACCCAGTACTTC
TRBV10-3	TRBJ1-2	.	.	CAISESKGYTF	TGTGCCATCAGTGAGTCCAAGGGGTACACCTTC
TRBV20-1	TRBJ1-2	.	.	CSAPGNGGYTF	TGCAGTGCCCCAGGGAATGGCGGCTACACCTTC
TRBV2	TRBJ2-2	.	.	CASMSGPNTGELFF	TGTGCCAGCATGAGTGGTCCGAACACCGGGGAGCTGTTTTTT
TRBV5-1	TRBJ1-1	.	few	CASSFEGETEAFF	TGCGCCAGCAGCTTTGAGGGGGAGACTGAAGCTTTCTTT
TRBV2	TRBJ2-2	.	.	CASSELSGASTGELFF	TGTGCCAGCAGTGAATTATCGGGAGCTTCCACCGGGGAGCTGTTTTTT
TRBV5-4	TRBJ2-1	.	.	CASSLDPGRDEQFF	TGTGCCAGCAGCTTGGATCCTGGCCGGGATGAGCAGTTCTTC